This T cell receptor beta chain was identified during a study of CD8 T cells in Susac syndrome. Study-level background: At blood draw, Susac syndrome patients were therapy-naive, on corticosteroids, or on intravenous immunoglobulin alone.

With random hexamers, reverse transcription was performed on about 0.45 to 1 ug of RNA. A single record per CDR3 protein comes from TCRdb applying MiXCR to the immunoSEQ multiplex PCR reads. Of 65,000 to 100,000 distinct CDR3 sequences listed, 95% to 96% were seen once; the top ten hold 0.4% to 0.45%. This CDR3 contains 13 residues. The V segment lost 8 bases and the J segment 0 bases; nucleotides outside the gene matches: 3. Germline V lookup: CDR1 LGHNA, CDR2 YSLEER. The chain combines TRBV4-3 with TRBJ1-1, with 7 bases fitting TRBD1. The sequenced material came from CD8+ T cells from PBMCs. The sequence was obtained from a human donor with Susac syndrome. The chain's CDR3 is CASGRGLNTEAFF. CDR3 nucleotides: TGCGCCAGCGGGAGGGGGCTGAACACTGAAGCTTTCTTT.